These T cell receptor beta chains were read from a single sample in a study of STAT5B mutations in CD4+ large granular lymphocyte leukemia. TCRdb's table, derived via immunoSEQ multiplex PCR, lists solely in-frame clones and lacks some. The sample includes 30,000 to 35,000 clones, about four fifths seen only once; the top ten take about 4.4%. The source material was CD4+ T cells from blood buffy coats. Receptors were obtained from a human donor in good health. Both conserved end residues are part of each CDR3. D genes are given only for firm matches. Clone size is stated in some rows and not others, as once, few, many or a class when expanded.

V	J	D	size	CDR3	DNA
TRBV11-2	TRBJ2-2	.	.	CASSRQNTGELFF	TGTGCCAGCAGCAGACAGAACACCGGGGAGCTGTTTTTT
TRBV5-4	TRBJ1-2	TRBD1	.	CASSWRGLDGYTF	TGTGCCAGCAGCTGGAGGGGGCTGGATGGCTACACCTTC
TRBV10-3	TRBJ1-3	.	once	CAISDSGNTIYF	TGTGCCATCAGTGATTCTGGAAACACCATATATTTT
TRBV2	TRBJ2-1	.	once	CASKESDTYNEQFF	TGTGCCAGCAAGGAGTCGGATACCTACAATGAGCAGTTCTTC
TRBV18	TRBJ2-7	TRBD1	.	CASSPLGQGAEQYF	TGTGCCAGCTCACCACTGGGACAGGGGGCCGAGCAGTACTTC
TRBV18	TRBJ2-7	.	.	CASSSGTFYEQYF	TGTGCCAGCTCATCCGGGACTTTCTACGAGCAGTACTTC
TRBV15	TRBJ1-3	.	.	CATSRGVAGNTIYF	TGTGCCACCAGCAGGGGGGTAGCTGGAAACACCATATATTTT
TRBV30	TRBJ2-5	.	once	CAWSPEGWALNQETQYF	TGTGCCTGGAGTCCAGAAGGTTGGGCCTTGAACCAAGAGACCCAGTACTTC
TRBV28	TRBJ1-2	TRBD1	.	CASKKTGAGYTF	TGTGCCAGCAAAAAGACAGGGGCTGGCTACACCTTC
TRBV19	TRBJ1-5	TRBD1	few	CASSSTGGRQPQHF	TGTGCCAGTAGTTCGACAGGGGGCCGGCAGCCCCAGCATTTT
TRBV6-6	TRBJ1-1	.	few	CASSSEFTEAFF	TGTGCCAGCAGCTCGGAGTTTACTGAAGCTTTCTTT
TRBV9	TRBJ2-2	TRBD1	.	CASSRGVLGQGASGELFF	TGTGCCAGCAGCCGAGGAGTGTTGGGACAGGGGGCTTCTGGGGAGCTGTTTTTT
TRBV7-9	TRBJ2-3	.	once	CASSFTGKRTDTQYF	TGTGCCAGCAGCTTCACCGGGAAACGCACAGATACGCAGTATTTT
TRBV7-2	TRBJ2-3	.	.	CASSLAGGTDTQYF	TGTGCCAGCAGCTTAGCAGGGGGCACAGATACGCAGTATTTT
TRBV6-1	TRBJ2-7	TRBD2	.	CASSEPASGSYEQYF	TGTGCCAGCAGTGAACCGGCTAGCGGTTCCTACGAGCAGTACTTC
TRBV5-1	TRBJ2-5	.	.	CASNIGALGGAVETQYF	TGCGCCAGCAACATTGGGGCTCTTGGGGGCGCGGTCGAGACCCAGTACTTC
TRBV7-2	TRBJ1-4	TRBD1	once	CASSSGTGVEKLFF	TGTGCCAGCAGCTCCGGGACAGGGGTGGAAAAACTGTTTTTT